This paragraph covers one TCR beta chain sequence. Original processing notes: Nucleated cell counts were estimated from reference gene primer amplification. Clones were sequenced by immunoSEQ multiplex PCR, and TCRdb holds only the in-frame ones, with some missing. The V and J calls and clone size were taken over from that table, and D and trimming were inferred from the DNA. This sample has about 240,000 clones, with roughly four fifths found just once. The sample originates from a study of blood T cell repertoires in COVID-19. Across the study: Collection of acute and convalescent COVID-19 samples took place in the United States, Italy and Spain. From T cells, B-cell-depleted T cells, or PBMCs came the material, which was cDNA or gDNA.

Trimming took 2 bases from V and 7 from J, leaving 18 bases between them. This CDR3 has 16 residues. In germline, CDR1 is WNHNN, CDR2 SYGVQD (reference sequence). This chain links TRBV10-1 with TRBJ2-1; no clear D gene. The receptor comes from a woman between 65 and 79 years old with acute or convalescent COVID-19. The source material was peripheral blood. The CDR3 DNA reads as TGCGCCAGCAGTGAGAATAGGCGTAGACTTCGGAATGAGCAGTTCTTC. Amino acids: CASSENRRRLRNEQFF.